This T cell receptor beta chain is from a study of immune characterization of retroperitoneal liposarcoma. At least ten counts were recorded for this clonotype. In TCRdb, the PCR reads were re-called with MiXCR into one record per CDR3 protein. Altogether over 15,000 distinct CDR3 sequences are present, around 38% being singletons, with the ten largest covering 6.5% to 9%. The CDR3 is 13 residues long. Per the germline V gene, CDR1 is SGHTA and CDR2 is FQGNSA. The chain carries TRBV7-2 and TRBJ2-3; TRBD1 might be the D (6 bases). The tail of the sequence fits TRBJ2-7 better, so the J call may be wrong. The sequence was obtained from a male donor with retroperitoneal liposarcoma. Sequenced material: blood. The DNA for the CDR3 is TGTGCCAGCAGCCCGCGACAGGCTAATGAGCAGTACTTC. Protein sequence: CASSPRQANEQYF.